This TCR beta chain was captured in a study of blood T cells in healthy people across ages (dated by TCRdb to between 2014 and 2016). Looking at the study overall: In model experiments, roughly one uniquely barcoded TCR beta cDNA molecule per two T cells was captured by template switching. Using deep sequencing normalized with unique cDNA molecular identifiers, the study measured how TCR beta repertoire diversity changes with age. The donors were split into four age groups: young (average about 16 years), middle-aged (around 37), aged (62) and long-lived (approximately 89). Donors of different ages were randomly distributed across sequencing lanes to avoid experimental bias. Two additional independent replicas of 1 million unique cDNA reads from the same blood draw were analyzed for two donors (one aged 18 to 29 and one aged 80 or older). What the research found in general, with its limitations: Because profiling used bulk unsorted PBMCs, naive and antigen-experienced compartments could not be compared conclusively. Donor CMV infection status was unknown, potentially confounding age-related changes in expanded clonotypes. Compared with the aged group, the long-lived group had more naive CD4+ T cells, fewer expanded clones and increased TCR diversity, a pattern suggesting age selection. As age increased, observed TCR beta diversity per million T cells dropped in a roughly linear way, and a significant reduction was already evident by age roughly 40. The percentage of naive T cells measured by flow cytometry correlated strongly with observed TCR beta diversity. Total diversity estimates from one million sequenced T cells were considered lower bounds and underestimates.

For this clonotype: This clone's antigen is unknown. No qualities accompany the bases; no much larger clone lies one base away.

The 39 donors, aged about 6 to 90 years, were systemically healthy Caucasian individuals from Russia. Roughly 10 milliliters of peripheral blood were drawn from each donor into EDTA-treated Vacutainer tubes. Ficoll-Paque density-gradient centrifugation was used to isolate PBMCs, with at least 6 million per sample. Trizol reagent was used to extract total RNA from the PBMCs, yielding at least 5.5 micrograms per sample. Naive CD45RAhigh/CD27high T cell percentages were measured by flow cytometry on a PBMC aliquot from every donor. The library was generated by 5' RACE. The reads were generated on an Illumina HiSeq 2500. A second 7 to 11 cycle PCR used a sample-barcoded 5' primer and a J-beta primer mix. A template-switch 5' adaptor carrying 12 random nucleotides introduced a unique molecular identifier onto each TCR beta cDNA molecule. Each sample yielded at least 2.5 million CDR3-containing paired-end reads. All of the RNA was converted into first-strand cDNA using the Mint cDNA synthesis kit, with a TRBC-specific oligonucleotide serving as the primer. Following uracil-DNA glycosylase treatment, a first 18-cycle PCR with universal primers M1SS and BC2_uni_R was performed on all cDNA. For the original study's pipeline: For normalization, 1 million high-quality reads were randomly selected from each sample, with every read carrying a distinct molecular identifier. Reads sharing molecular identifiers were discarded rather than binned into consensus sequences. MiTCR, run with a Q25 quality threshold and the strictest error-elimination algorithm, handled CDR3 identification, clonotype clustering and error correction. A nonparametric unseen species model using Euler transformation provided a lower-bound estimate of total TCR beta diversity. Clones were called with MiXCR by TCRdb after fastp trimmed the public reads at Q25, and only in-frame beta chains were retained. Rows with a matching CDR3 protein are joined into one entry that keeps the most common DNA and genes. What appears here as the V and J calls and clone size reflects TCRdb's work, not the paper's. The sample data list around 970,000 distinct CDR3 sequences, and just over 50% of these were observed just once. 20% to 25% of the sample lies in the top ten.

From the cysteine up to the phenylalanine, the CDR3 has a length of 15 residues. Only the CDR3 part of the read is kept: 45 bases, read in frame from the first base. V loses 0 bases of germline sequence and J loses 5 bases, and the interval between the two ends is 14 bases. The germline V gene gives CDR1 as ENHRY and CDR2 as SYGVKD. Input material: blood. This receptor was identified in a woman aged 55-70 years in good health. The receptor chain draws on TRBV10-3 and TRBJ2-7; a tentative D call is TRBD1 (6 bases match). CDR3 sequence: CAISESQGRAHEQYF. The nucleotides read TGTGCCATCAGTGAGTCGCAGGGGCGCGCCCACGAGCAGTACTTC.